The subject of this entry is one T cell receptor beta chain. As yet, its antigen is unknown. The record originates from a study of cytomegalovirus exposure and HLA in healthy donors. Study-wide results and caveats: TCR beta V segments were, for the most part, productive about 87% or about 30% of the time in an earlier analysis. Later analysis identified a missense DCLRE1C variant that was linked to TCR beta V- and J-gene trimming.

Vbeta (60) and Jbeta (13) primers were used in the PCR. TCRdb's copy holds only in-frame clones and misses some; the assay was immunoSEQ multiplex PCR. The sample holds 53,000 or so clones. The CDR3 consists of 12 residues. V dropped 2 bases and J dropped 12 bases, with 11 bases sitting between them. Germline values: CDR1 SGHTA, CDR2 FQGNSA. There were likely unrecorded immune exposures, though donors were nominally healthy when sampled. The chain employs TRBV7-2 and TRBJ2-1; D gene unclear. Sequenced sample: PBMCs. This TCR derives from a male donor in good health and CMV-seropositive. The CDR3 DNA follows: TGTGCCAGCAGCTTATCCCTTCTCGGGCAGTTCTTC. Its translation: CASSLSLLGQFF.